This record looks at one T cell receptor (beta chain) sequence and its context. What it recognizes is unknown. The source of the sample is a study of CD8 T cells in ankylosing spondylitis. One entry per CDR3 protein, called by TCRdb with MiXCR from the 5' RACE reads. Of more than 300,000 distinct CDR3 sequences in the sample, approximately 10% were seen once. The CDR3 has 16 amino acids. V shed 6 bases and J shed 1 base, with 13 bases lying between them. Germline V gene lookup returns CDR1 MNHEY and CDR2 SVGEGT. Findings and limits, study-wide: Clones linked to disease were reported to show significant enrichment in matched ankylosing spondylitis synovial fluid. Some of the motif variants had earlier been found in reactive arthritis patients' fluid and blood. Relatively scarce in peripheral blood, disease-linked clones were CD8+. Made up of 7 to 9 highly homologous variants, a TCR beta motif appeared characteristic of ankylosing spondylitis blood.

The source is a female donor with ankylosing spondylitis or in good health (not recorded which). The chain has TRBV6-2 or TRBV6-3 and TRBJ2-6; a possible D gene is TRBD1 (5 bases). Input material: blood, either unsorted or a sorted T cell fraction (not recorded which). The CDR3 here is CASRQPQASGANVLTF. CDR3 nucleotide sequence: TGTGCCAGCAGGCAACCACAGGCTTCTGGGGCCAACGTCCTGACTTTC.